Below, 3 T cell receptor beta chains from the same sample are listed, as sequenced in a study of blood T cell repertoires in COVID-19. Produced via immunoSEQ multiplex PCR; TCRdb's table is partial and in-frame only. Found here are tens of thousands of clones, approximately 90% of them singletons; the top ten hold approximately 1.8%. The sample was peripheral blood. Receptors originate from a man aged 60 to 75 with acute or convalescent COVID-19.

This CDR3 reads CASTDRGSSYNSPLHF. The CDR3 nucleotides are TGTGCCAGCACCGACAGGGGAAGCTCCTATAATTCACCCCTCCACTTT. The chain employs TRBV6-6 and TRBJ1-6; 8 nucleotides match TRBD1. The CDR3 is made up of 16 amino acids. Germline V gene sequence: CDR1 MNHNY, CDR2 SVGAGI (reference sequence). V lost 7 bases to trimming and J lost 0 bases; unmatched junction nucleotides: 5.

This chain uses TRBV5-1 with TRBJ1-1; maybe TRBD1 (5 bases). There are 13 residues in the CDR3. The V end lost 2 bases, the J end lost 5 bases, and 10 bases lay between the germline ends. Germline V gives CDR1 SGHRS, CDR2 YFSETQ. CDR3 protein: CASSFEDKTEAFF. DNA for the CDR3: TGCGCCAGCAGCTTCGAGGACAAGACTGAAGCTTTCTTT.

The gene calls are TRBV10-1 and TRBJ2-1; 13 nucleotides line up with TRBD2. The length of the CDR3 is 15 residues. V lost 5 bases to trimming and J lost 6 bases; unmatched junction nucleotides: 4. Germline values: CDR1 WNHNN, CDR2 SYGVQD (reference sequence). For the CDR3, the DNA is TGCGCCAGCAGTAATGGACTAGCGGGAGTCAATGAGCAGTTCTTC. Translation gives CASSNGLAGVNEQFF.